This T cell receptor (beta chain) was recovered during a study of CD8 T cells in Susac syndrome. Random hexamers served to reverse transcribe roughly 0.5 to 1 ug RNA. Coverage of TCR beta CDR3 amplification by immunoSEQ multiplex PCR extended to 54 Vbeta and 13 Jbeta. TCRdb re-called the immunoSEQ multiplex PCR reads with MiXCR, one entry per CDR3 protein. The table has 15,000 to 20,000 distinct CDR3 sequences, 85% to 95% seen once. CD8+ and CD4+ T cells from blood underwent TCR beta sequencing. TEMRA cells were FACS-enriched and CD8+ and CD4+ T cells negatively isolated. This receptor was obtained from a human donor in good health. The source material was CD8+ T cells from PBMCs.

CDR3 DNA sequence: TGTGCCAGCAGTTTAGGGGGTCAAGAGACCCAGTACTTC. Its protein is CASSLGGQETQYF. The chain is built from TRBV28 and TRBJ2-5, with D tentatively TRBD1 or TRBD2 (5 bases each). V was pared by 2 bases and J by 2 bases, with 6 bases between. Germline CDR1 is MDHEN and CDR2 is SYDVKM. The CDR3 has 13 residues.